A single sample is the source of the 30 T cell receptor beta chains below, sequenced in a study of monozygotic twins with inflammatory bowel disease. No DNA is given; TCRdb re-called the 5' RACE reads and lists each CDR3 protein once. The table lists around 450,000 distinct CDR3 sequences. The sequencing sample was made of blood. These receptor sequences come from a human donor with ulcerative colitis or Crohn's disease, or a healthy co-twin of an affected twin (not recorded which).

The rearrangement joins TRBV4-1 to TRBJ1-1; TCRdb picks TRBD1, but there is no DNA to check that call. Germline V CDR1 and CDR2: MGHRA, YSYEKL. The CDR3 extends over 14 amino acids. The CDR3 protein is CASSQYTGDGEAFF.

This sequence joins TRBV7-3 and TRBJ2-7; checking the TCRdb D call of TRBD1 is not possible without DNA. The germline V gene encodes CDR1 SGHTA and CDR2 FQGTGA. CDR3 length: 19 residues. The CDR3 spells CASSLRRPRVQVRQYEQYF.

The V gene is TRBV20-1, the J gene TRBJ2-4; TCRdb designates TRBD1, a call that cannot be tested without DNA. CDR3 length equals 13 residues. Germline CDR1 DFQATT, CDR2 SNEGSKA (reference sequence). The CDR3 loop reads CSAIRTGVDIQYF.

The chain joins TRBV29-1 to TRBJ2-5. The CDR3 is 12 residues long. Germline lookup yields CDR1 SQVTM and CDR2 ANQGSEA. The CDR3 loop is CSVADPQETQYF.

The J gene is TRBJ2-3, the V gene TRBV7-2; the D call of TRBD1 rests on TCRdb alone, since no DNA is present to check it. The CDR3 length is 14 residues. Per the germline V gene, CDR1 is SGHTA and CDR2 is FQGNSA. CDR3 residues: CASSIQGAADTQYF.

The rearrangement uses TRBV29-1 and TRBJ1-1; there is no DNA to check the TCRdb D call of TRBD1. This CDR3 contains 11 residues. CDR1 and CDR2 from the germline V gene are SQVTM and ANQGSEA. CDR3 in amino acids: CSVAGGSEAFF. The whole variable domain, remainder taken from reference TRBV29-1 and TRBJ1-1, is SAVISQKPSRDICQRGTSLTIQCQVDSQVTMMFWYRQQPGQSLTLIATANQGSEATYESGFVIDKFPISRPNLTFSTLTVSNMSPEDSSIYLCSVAGGSEAFFGQGTRLTVV.

The CDR3 spells CASSLARRPRELFF. V and J are TRBV12-3 or TRBV12-4 and TRBJ2-2. This CDR3 has 14 residues.

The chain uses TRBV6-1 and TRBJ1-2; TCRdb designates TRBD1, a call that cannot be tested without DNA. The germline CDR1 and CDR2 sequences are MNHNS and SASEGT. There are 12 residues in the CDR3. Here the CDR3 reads CASTLRVDGYTF.

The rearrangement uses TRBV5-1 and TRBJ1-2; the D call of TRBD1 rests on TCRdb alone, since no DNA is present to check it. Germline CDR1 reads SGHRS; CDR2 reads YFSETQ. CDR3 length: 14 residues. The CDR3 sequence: CASSPATVSYGYTF.

The CDR3 sequence: CASSSRRGGTGELFF. The V and J genes are TRBV11-3 and TRBJ2-2; TCRdb's D call, TRBD2, is unchecked because there is no DNA. The CDR3 extends over 15 amino acids. CDR1 is SGHNT and CDR2 is YENEEA in the germline V gene. Full variable domain (remainder filled in from reference TRBV11-3 and TRBJ2-2): EAGVVQSPRYKIIEKKQPVAFWCNPISGHNTLYWYLQNLGQGPELLIRYENEEAVDDSQLPKDRFSAERLKGVDSTLKIQPAELGDSAVYLCASSSRRGGTGELFFGEGSRLTVL.

CDR3 sequence: CASSARQGATNEKLFF. V usage is TRBV21-1 and J usage is TRBJ1-4; checking the TCRdb D call of TRBD1 is not possible without DNA. TRBV21-1 represents a pseudogene. CDR3 size: 16 residues.

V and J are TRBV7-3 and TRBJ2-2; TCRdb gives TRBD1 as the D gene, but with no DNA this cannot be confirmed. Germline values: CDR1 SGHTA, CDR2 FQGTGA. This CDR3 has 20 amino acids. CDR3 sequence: CASSLSGGGSPTRNTGELFF. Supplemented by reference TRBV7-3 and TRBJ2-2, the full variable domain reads GAGVSQTPSNKVTEKGKYVELRCDPISGHTALYWYRQSLGQGPEFLIYFQGTGAADDSGLPNDRFFAVRPEGSVSTLKIQRTERGDSAVYLCASSLSGGGSPTRNTGELFFGEGSRLTVL.

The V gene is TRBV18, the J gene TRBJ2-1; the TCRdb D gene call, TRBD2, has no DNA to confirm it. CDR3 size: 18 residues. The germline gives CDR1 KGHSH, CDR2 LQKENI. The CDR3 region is CASSPQTLTGANYNEQFF. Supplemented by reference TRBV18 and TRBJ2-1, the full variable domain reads NAGVMQNPRHLVRRRGQEARLRCSPMKGHSHVYWYRQLPEEGLKFMVYLQKENIIDESGMPKERFSAEFPKEGPSILRIQQVVRGDSAAYFCASSPQTLTGANYNEQFFGPGTRLTVL.

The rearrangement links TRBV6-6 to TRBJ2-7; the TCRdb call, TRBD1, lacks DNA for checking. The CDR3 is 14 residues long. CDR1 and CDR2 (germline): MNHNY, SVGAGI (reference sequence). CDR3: CASIPHPRPYEQYF.

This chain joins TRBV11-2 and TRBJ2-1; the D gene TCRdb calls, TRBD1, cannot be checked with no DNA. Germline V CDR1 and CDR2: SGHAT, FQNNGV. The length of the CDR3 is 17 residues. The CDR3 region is CASSLEPPPRIDNEQFF. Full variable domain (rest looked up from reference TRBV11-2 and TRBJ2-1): EAGVAQSPRYKIIEKRQSVAFWCNPISGHATLYWYQQILGQGPKLLIQFQNNGVVDDSQLPKDRFSAERLKGVDSTLKIQPAKLEDSAVYLCASSLEPPPRIDNEQFFGPGTRLTVL.

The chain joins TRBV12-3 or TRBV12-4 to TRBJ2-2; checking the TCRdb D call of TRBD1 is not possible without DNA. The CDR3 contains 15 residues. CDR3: CASSFSGLNTGELFF.

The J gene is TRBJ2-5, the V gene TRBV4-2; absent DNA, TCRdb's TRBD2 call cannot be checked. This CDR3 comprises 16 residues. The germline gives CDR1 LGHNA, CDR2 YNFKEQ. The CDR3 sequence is CASSQITGTSAETQYF.

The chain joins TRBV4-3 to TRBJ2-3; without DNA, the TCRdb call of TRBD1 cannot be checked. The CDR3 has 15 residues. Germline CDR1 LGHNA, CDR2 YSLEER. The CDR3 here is CASSQVGQNTDTQYF.

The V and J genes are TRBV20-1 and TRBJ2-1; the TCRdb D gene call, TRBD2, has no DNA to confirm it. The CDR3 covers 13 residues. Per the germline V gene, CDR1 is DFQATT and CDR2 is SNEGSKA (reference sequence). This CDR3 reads CSKGLAGINEQFF.

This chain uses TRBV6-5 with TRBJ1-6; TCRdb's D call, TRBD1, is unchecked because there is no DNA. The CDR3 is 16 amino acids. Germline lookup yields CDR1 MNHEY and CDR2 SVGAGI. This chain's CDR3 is CASSYGGASRGSPLHF.

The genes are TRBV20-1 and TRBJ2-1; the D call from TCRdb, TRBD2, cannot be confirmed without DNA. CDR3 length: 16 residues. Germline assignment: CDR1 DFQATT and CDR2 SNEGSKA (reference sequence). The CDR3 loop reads CSANEAGGSSYNEQFF.

The CDR3 sequence: CASSPSVTNTEAFF. This sequence joins TRBV12-3 or TRBV12-4 and TRBJ1-1. This CDR3 spans 14 amino acids.

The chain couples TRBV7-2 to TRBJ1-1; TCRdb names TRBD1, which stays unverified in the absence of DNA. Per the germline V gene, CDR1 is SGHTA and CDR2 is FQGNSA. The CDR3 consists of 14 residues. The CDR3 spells CASSKQGQNTEAFF.

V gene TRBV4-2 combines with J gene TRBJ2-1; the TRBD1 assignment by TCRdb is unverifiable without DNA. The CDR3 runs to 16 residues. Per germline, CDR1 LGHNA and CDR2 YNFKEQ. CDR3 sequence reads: CASSPGGSKGHNEQFF.

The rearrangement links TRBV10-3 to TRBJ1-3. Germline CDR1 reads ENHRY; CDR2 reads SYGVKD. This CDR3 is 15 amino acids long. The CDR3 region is CAISESLEGGNTIYF.

This CDR3 reads CASSIDPDPGGELFF. The chain couples TRBV19 to TRBJ2-2; with no DNA, the TCRdb D assignment of TRBD1 cannot be verified. Germline V CDR1 and CDR2: LNHDA, SQIVND (reference sequence). There are 15 residues in the CDR3.

The CDR3 loop is CASKEGNTQYF. The chain is built from TRBV2 and TRBJ2-3; TCRdb reports TRBD2, a call that lacks DNA to check it against. This CDR3 spans 11 amino acids. Germline values: CDR1 SNHLY, CDR2 FYNNEI.

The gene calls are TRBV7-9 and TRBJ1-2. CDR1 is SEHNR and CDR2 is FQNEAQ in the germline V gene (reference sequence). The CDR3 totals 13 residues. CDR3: CASSLGEGDRYTF.

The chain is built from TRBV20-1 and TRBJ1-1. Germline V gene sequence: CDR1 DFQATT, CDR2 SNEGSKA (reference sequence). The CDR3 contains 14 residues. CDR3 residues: CSARDRRGNTEAFF.

The CDR3: CASARGGSTDTQYF. This chain links TRBV28 with TRBJ2-3; TCRdb's assignment of TRBD1 cannot be checked, as there is no DNA. The germline V gene encodes CDR1 MDHEN and CDR2 SYDVKM. This CDR3 is 14 amino acids long.